A selection of T cell receptor beta chains follows, all from one sample in a study of OX40 agonist ivuxolimab in advanced cancers. The protocol was immunoSEQ multiplex PCR, while the TCRdb copy is restricted to in-frame clones and leaves out a portion. There are under 90,000 clones in the sample; 90% to 95% occur only once, and about 0.34% lies in the top ten. The sequenced sample was CD4+ or CD8+ T cells sorted from blood, obtained in a trial of the OX40 agonist ivuxolimab. The receptors here all came from an adult with an advanced solid tumor such as melanoma, head and neck, liver or kidney cancer. The CDR3 runs from the conserved cysteine through the conserved F or W. Not all rows give a size; the values are once, few, many and, for expanded clones, a class.

size | length | V | CDR3
- | 18 | TRBV30 | CAWSWTRPPVDPRAEAFF
- | 14 | TRBV5-1 | CASSWSQGTGELFF
- | 15 | TRBV5-1 | CASNIAGAGQETQYF
- | 12 | TRBV18 | CASSQSNREQYF
- | 13 | TRBV4-3 | CASSQGTRETQYF
- | 11 | TRBV21-1 | CASSNLATQYF
- | 13 | TRBV9 | CASSRTGSDTQYF
- | 13 | TRBV27 | CASSLTGSYGYTF
- | 15 | TRBV6-5 | CASSYSGDRGYEQYF
- | 16 | TRBV11-2 | CASSLLASGRSDTQYF
- | 13 | TRBV18 | CASLQGAGTEAFF
- | 15 | TRBV27 | CASGSGVAAVGVQYF
- | 14 | TRBV18 | CASFLQGSGNTIYF
- | 14 | TRBV5-1 | CARRTGGTKNIQYF
- | 15 | TRBV21-1 | CASSKEIGDTDTQYF
- | 20 | TRBV28 | CASSLGPGQGGTPSSYEQYF
- | 24 | TRBV27 | CASSLLRPHRSEGFSGGNTGELFF
- | 16 | TRBV10-1 | CASSSSGDIPTGELFF
- | 16 | TRBV15 | CATSGSDRGDGNTIYF
- | 12 | TRBV19 | CASSAGGSGYTF
- | 16 | TRBV28 | CASSLGARHRNYGYTF
- | 14 | TRBV7-2 | CASSLNRGIETQYF
- | 12 | TRBV11-3 | CTSGETYNEQFF
once | 14 | TRBV19 | CASNRDSRDEKLFF
once | 15 | TRBV18 | CASSPRTGESGEQFF
- | 13 | TRBV6-5 | CATWDRGNTEAFF
- | 14 | TRBV30 | CAWSGLPNYNEQFF
- | 13 | TRBV19 | CASMDRDNEKLFF
few | 14 | TRBV6-6 | CASRPSGSGNTIYF
- | 14 | TRBV7-2 | CASSLYGLTYEQYF
- | 16 | TRBV19 | CASSYEPGQGGQPQHF
- | 13 | TRBV18 | CASSTAGDGELFF
- | 14 | TRBV30 | CAWTRIASGNTIYF
- | 14 | TRBV23-1 | CASSQGTGGTEAFF
- | 14 | TRBV21-1 | CASKQGALAYEQYF
- | 14 | TRBV5-1 | CASSWTDRGTEAFF
once | 15 | TRBV6-1 | CASSETDTRSYEQYF
- | 15 | TRBV18 | CASSPPSGGSGELFF
once | 15 | TRBV18 | CASSLSGQSQETQYF
- | 11 | TRBV20-1 | CSARQNYGYTF
- | 13 | TRBV25-1 | CASSPVGGDEQYF
- | 13 | TRBV6-1 | CASSVQGGYEQYF
- | 14 | TRBV7-3 | CASSLHRSTDTQYF